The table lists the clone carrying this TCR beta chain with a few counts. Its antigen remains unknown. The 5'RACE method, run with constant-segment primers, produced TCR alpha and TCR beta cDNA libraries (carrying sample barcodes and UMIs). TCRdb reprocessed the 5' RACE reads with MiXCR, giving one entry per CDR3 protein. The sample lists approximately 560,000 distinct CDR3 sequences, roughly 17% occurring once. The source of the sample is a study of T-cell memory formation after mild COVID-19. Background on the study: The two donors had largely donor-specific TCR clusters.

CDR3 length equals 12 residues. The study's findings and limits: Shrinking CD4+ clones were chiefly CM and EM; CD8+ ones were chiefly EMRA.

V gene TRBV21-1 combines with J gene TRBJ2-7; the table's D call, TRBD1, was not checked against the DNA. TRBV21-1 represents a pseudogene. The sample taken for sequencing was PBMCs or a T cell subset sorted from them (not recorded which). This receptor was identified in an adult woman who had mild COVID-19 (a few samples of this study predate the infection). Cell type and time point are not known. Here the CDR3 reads CASTPRVYEQYF. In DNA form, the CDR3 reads TGTGCCAGCACCCCCCGGGTCTACGAGCAGTACTTC.